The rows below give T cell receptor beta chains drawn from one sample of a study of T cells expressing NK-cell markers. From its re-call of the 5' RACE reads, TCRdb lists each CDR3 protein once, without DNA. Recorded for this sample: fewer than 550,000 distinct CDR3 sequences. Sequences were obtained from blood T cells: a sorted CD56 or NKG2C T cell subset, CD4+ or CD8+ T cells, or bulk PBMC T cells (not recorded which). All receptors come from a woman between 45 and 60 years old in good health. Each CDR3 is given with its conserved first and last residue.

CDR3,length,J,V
CASTLEDRKHNEQFF,15,TRBJ2-1,TRBV12-3/TRBV12-4
CSASPTAGLSYNEQFF,16,TRBJ2-1,TRBV20-1
CASSYGGSGSSPLHF,15,TRBJ1-6,TRBV6-5
CASSLTSGSMETQYF,15,TRBJ2-5,TRBV5-1
CSAGDRGNTEAFF,13,TRBJ1-1,TRBV20-1
CASSQFGLGYTF,12,TRBJ1-2,TRBV12-3/TRBV12-4
CASTYSALNTEAFF,14,TRBJ1-1,TRBV12-3/TRBV12-4
CATHGTSPTHTQYF,14,TRBJ2-3,TRBV15
CAWRFPGLPYNEQFF,15,TRBJ2-1,TRBV30
CASSEGQSYGYTF,13,TRBJ1-2,TRBV9
CASSEGTRSGANVLTF,16,TRBJ2-6,TRBV10-1
CASSGFVKLNTEAFF,15,TRBJ1-1,TRBV28
CASSQAYTDTQYF,13,TRBJ2-3,TRBV2
CATRGRSSTDTQYF,14,TRBJ2-3,TRBV24-1
CASSLKTGALGAFF,14,TRBJ1-1,TRBV5-1
CATSRKRQGQETQYF,15,TRBJ2-5,TRBV15
CASGLREGNEQFF,13,TRBJ2-1,TRBV6-1
CSVRRTGTSTDTQYF,15,TRBJ2-3,TRBV29-1
CASSLSLRNTEAFF,14,TRBJ1-1,TRBV5-6
CASSQDPASNQPQHF,15,TRBJ1-5,TRBV3-1
CASSETQRGGEQFF,14,TRBJ2-1,TRBV10-2
CASSLRARGGGQNIQYF,17,TRBJ2-4,TRBV27
CASSSAGTSFEQFF,14,TRBJ2-1,TRBV9
CASRQTGYATTGELFF,16,TRBJ2-2,TRBV3-1
CASSLGTSGRLSYEQYF,17,TRBJ2-7,TRBV5-4
CSVTTGLGSGNTIYF,15,TRBJ1-3,TRBV29-1
CASSRGGFAGEQYF,14,TRBJ2-7,TRBV7-9
CASSQIGPGLAGPSSYNEQFF,21,TRBJ2-1,TRBV4-1
CASSISLAGRTDTQYF,16,TRBJ2-3,TRBV19
CSARGPFSTDTQYF,14,TRBJ2-3,TRBV20-1
CSARDRLGRLETQYF,15,TRBJ2-5,TRBV20-1
CASSLESPTYNEQFF,15,TRBJ2-1,TRBV5-1
CASSRGLVDEQFF,13,TRBJ2-1,TRBV14
CASSRPETAFQPQHF,15,TRBJ1-5,TRBV19
CASSEVRQPNYGYTF,15,TRBJ1-2,TRBV6-1
CASSPASAGGADTQYF,16,TRBJ2-3,TRBV12-3/TRBV12-4
CASSPSAGSTDTQYF,15,TRBJ2-3,TRBV5-1
CASSPGTLVSTDTQYF,16,TRBJ2-3,TRBV5-1
CSAYGAGTYNEQFF,14,TRBJ2-1,TRBV20-1
CASRLPQVADEQYF,14,TRBJ2-7,TRBV6-2/TRBV6-3
CSARGVGREISNQPQHF,17,TRBJ1-5,TRBV20-1
CASSQVGGDPTYEQYF,16,TRBJ2-7,TRBV4-1
CASSQDGLWEQYF,13,TRBJ2-7,TRBV5-5
CASSGEVVTEAFF,13,TRBJ1-1,TRBV12-3/TRBV12-4
CAGSRDRDQPQHF,13,TRBJ1-5,TRBV12-5
CSGSLAGSYNEQFF,14,TRBJ2-1,TRBV29-1
CAIQTGGGELFF,12,TRBJ2-2,TRBV10-3
CASSPPGSGPNTGELFF,17,TRBJ2-2,TRBV5-1
CASSLRAPTSGGSYEQYF,18,TRBJ2-7,TRBV5-1
CASGRTRNTGELFF,14,TRBJ2-2,TRBV12-5
CASSFFRLSYTDTQYF,16,TRBJ2-3,TRBV12-3/TRBV12-4
CASSPWGSGNTIYF,14,TRBJ1-3,TRBV3-1
CASSIRGWQETQYF,14,TRBJ2-5,TRBV19
CASSSTLSGRTDTQYF,16,TRBJ2-3,TRBV5-1